This passage covers 8 T cell receptor beta chains from one sample sequenced in a study of cytomegalovirus exposure and HLA in healthy donors. The PCR ran on 60 Vbeta and 13 Jbeta primers. Only in-frame clones appear in the TCRdb table, and some are missing; sequencing was by immunoSEQ multiplex PCR. The sample holds more than 200,000 clones, 60% to 80% seen once. The sequenced material came from PBMCs. Receptor source: a man younger than 35 in good health and CMV-seronegative.

CDR3 region: CASQGANTGELFF. The CDR3 DNA sequence: TGTGCCAGCCAGGGGGCTAACACCGGGGAGCTGTTTTTT. This chain joins TRBV6-1 and TRBJ2-2, with 8 positions matching TRBD1. The CDR3 is 13 residues long. Germline values: CDR1 MNHNS, CDR2 SASEGT. V gave up 8 bases and J gave up 2 bases; unmatched junction bases: 1.

This clone was seen just once. The chain joins TRBV18 to TRBJ2-7; a possible D gene is TRBD1 (6 bases). The germline V and J ends were trimmed by 3 bases and 6 bases, with 18 bases remaining between them. The germline V gene has CDR1 KGHSH and CDR2 LQKENI. This CDR3 is 15 amino acids long. For the CDR3, the DNA is TGTGCCAGCTCACCCAGGGGTCCGGGACAAGGCGAGCAGTACTTC. It is translated as CASSPRGPGQGEQYF.

The V call is TRBV14, the J call TRBJ1-1; D is possibly TRBD1 (5 bases). Germline V gene sequence: CDR1 SGHDN, CDR2 FVKESK. The CDR3 contains 14 residues. V lost 1 base and J 4 bases, leaving 10 bases between the germline ends. The CDR3 region has the DNA TGTGCCAGCAGCCAAGCTATGGGGGGCACTGAAGCTTTCTTT. Translation gives CASSQAMGGTEAFF.

V gene TRBV19 combines with J gene TRBJ1-4; D ambiguous. CDR3 length: 15 residues. CDR1 and CDR2 (germline): LNHDA, SQIVND (reference sequence). The V end was cut by 6 bases, the J end by 5 bases, with 16 bases between. CDR3 residues: CASRLRGIGNEKLFF. CDR3 DNA sequence: TGTGCCAGTAGGTTACGAGGAATCGGGAATGAAAAACTGTTTTTT.

The chain recombines TRBV28 with TRBJ1-5; 7 nucleotides align to TRBD1. Germline lookup yields CDR1 MDHEN and CDR2 SYDVKM. V trimming: 2 bases; J trimming: 5 bases; junction bases outside the gene matches: 9. CDR3 size: 16 residues. The CDR3 DNA is TGTGCCAGCAGTTTAAAGGTTGGACAGGAGGATCAGCCCCAGCATTTT. Encoded protein: CASSLKVGQEDQPQHF. The complete variable domain, with remaining parts taken from reference TRBV28 and TRBJ1-5, reads DVKVTQSSRYLVKRTGEKVFLECVQDMDHENMFWYRQDPGLGLRLIYFSYDVKMKEKGDIPEGYSVSREKKERFSLILESASTNQTSMYLCASSLKVGQEDQPQHFGDGTRLSIL.

The gene calls are TRBV6-5 and TRBJ1-5, with D unclear. The V end was cut by 4 bases, the J end by 4 bases, with 8 bases between. The CDR3 totals 13 residues. Per germline, CDR1 MNHEY and CDR2 SVGAGI. The CDR3 DNA follows: TGTGCCAGCAGTTTAGACATTAATCAGCCCCAGCATTTT. This codes for CASSLDINQPQHF.

As regards this clone: This same CDR3 is encoded by further DNA sequences in the sample. The chain joins TRBV28 to TRBJ2-3, with 9 bases aligning to TRBD1. The CDR3 length is 15 residues. The trim removed 2 bases at V and 3 bases at J, leaving 3 bases unmatched. CDR1 is MDHEN and CDR2 is SYDVKM in the germline V gene. The CDR3 nucleotides read TGTGCCAGCAGTTTAGGGGGGACAGGGACAGATACGCAGTATTTT. Translated: CASSLGGTGTDTQYF.

The chain links TRBV11-2 to TRBJ2-7, with 9 nucleotides matching TRBD1. Germline trimming cut 3 bases from V and 6 bases from J; bases unmatched to any gene: 12. The length of the CDR3 is 16 residues. Germline V gene data show CDR1 as SGHAT and CDR2 as FQNNGV. CDR3 loop: CASSFDIWDRVTEQYF. The CDR3 DNA reads as TGTGCCAGCAGCTTCGATATTTGGGACAGGGTGACCGAGCAGTACTTC.